Listed below are T cell receptor beta chains from one sample, sequenced in a study of response to subunit inactivated influenza vaccine. MiXCR, applied by TCRdb to the RT-PCR reads, yields one record per CDR3 protein. This sample has roughly 780,000 distinct CDR3 sequences; roughly 20% occur once, and the top ten carry 9.5% to 13%. This sample comprised PBMCs from blood, obtained 5 days after vaccination. Source of these receptors: a man aged 45-60 years who received an inactivated influenza vaccine. Each CDR3 is given with its conserved first and last residue. Fields, in order: CDR3 DNA, CDR3 protein, D gene, J gene, clone size, V gene. A D gene is named only where the DNA matches it firmly. Part of the rows lack a size; the others show once, few, many or a class for expanded clones.

TGTGCCAGCAGCCCAGACAGGGGAACTGATCGAAATTCACCCCTCCACTTT CASSPDRGTDRNSPLHF TRBD1 TRBJ1-6 few TRBV7-2
TGTGCCAGCAGCGTAGCGGGGCGGGGGGCTACAGATACGCAGTATTTT CASSVAGRGATDTQYF TRBD2 TRBJ2-3 - TRBV9
TGTGCCAGCACCAGACGGGTGAACACTGAAGCTTTCTTT CASTRRVNTEAFF - TRBJ1-1 many TRBV7-9
TGCAGTGCTTATGGGGGAGGAGAGACCCAGTACTTC CSAYGGGETQYF - TRBJ2-5 - TRBV20-1
TGCAGTGCTAACGGGGACATCCAAGAGACCCAGTACTTC CSANGDIQETQYF - TRBJ2-5 many TRBV20-1
TGTGCCAGCAGTCAACTTCGGTCCATCGGCACCTTC CASSQLRSIGTF - TRBJ1-2 - TRBV28
TGCGCCAGCAGCTTGGCGGAGGGATCCTACGAGCAGTACTTC CASSLAEGSYEQYF - TRBJ2-7 many TRBV5-1
TGCGCCAGCAGCTTGGAAAGGGGCGCAGGGGAGTACTTC CASSLERGAGEYF - TRBJ2-7 few TRBV5-1
TGCGCCAGCAGCTTGGAGTCGGGGGTAAAGTTCTTC CASSLESGVKFF - TRBJ2-1 few TRBV5-1
TGCAGTGCAGGGGTCGGCTCGAGCTCCTATAATTCACCCCTCCACTTT CSAGVGSSSYNSPLHF - TRBJ1-6 many TRBV20-1
TGCGCCAGCAGCTTGACAGGGGCCCCGGGGCCCCAGCATTTT CASSLTGAPGPQHF TRBD1 TRBJ1-5 - TRBV5-1
TGTGCCAGCAGCTTCACACCGGCAAACACTGAAGCTTTCTTT CASSFTPANTEAFF - TRBJ1-1 few TRBV7-2
TGTGCCAGCAGCGACAGCCTACTCTATGGCTACACCTTC CASSDSLLYGYTF - TRBJ1-2 few TRBV12-3/TRBV12-4
TGTGCCAGCAGCTTAGCCCTGGGACTAGCGGGAGAGCAGGGTGCGTTCTTC CASSLALGLAGEQGAFF TRBD2 TRBJ2-1 few TRBV7-2
TGCGCCAGCAGCTTGGAGGCAAAAGACAGGCTACAAGAGACCCAGTACTTC CASSLEAKDRLQETQYF - TRBJ2-5 few TRBV5-1
TGCAGCGTTGGTTTAGCCACCATGAACACTGAAGCTTTCTTT CSVGLATMNTEAFF - TRBJ1-1 few TRBV29-1
TGTGCCAGCAGTGTAGTAAGGGACACTGAAGCTTTCTTT CASSVVRDTEAFF - TRBJ1-1 - TRBV12-3/TRBV12-4
TGTGCCAGCAGTGCCTACGGGACTAGTCATGTATACTTC CASSAYGTSHVYF TRBD2 TRBJ2-4 many TRBV12-3/TRBV12-4
TGTGCCATCAGACGTCAGGTCGGGGCAGGGGGCTACGAGCAGTACTTC CAIRRQVGAGGYEQYF TRBD1 TRBJ2-7 many TRBV10-3
TGTGCCAGCTCACCAACGAGACTCTCCGCTCGAAGCACAGATACGCAGTATTTT CASSPTRLSARSTDTQYF - TRBJ2-3 - TRBV18
TGTGCCAGCAGCGGATTCACAGGGACGAACACTGAAGCTTTCTTT CASSGFTGTNTEAFF - TRBJ1-1 - TRBV4-2
TGTGCCAGCAGTTCGGACTTGCGGGATGAGCAGTTCTTC CASSSDLRDEQFF - TRBJ2-1 few TRBV6-5
TGCGCCAGCAGCCAAGGGGTCTCCAGGGGACTCTCCTACGAGCAGTACTTC CASSQGVSRGLSYEQYF - TRBJ2-7 few TRBV4-3
TGCAGTGCTAGAGATTATCAGGGTTGGGAGTACGAGCAGTACTTC CSARDYQGWEYEQYF - TRBJ2-7 few TRBV20-1
TGTGCCAGCAGCCCACCCAGCGGGACCCAGTACTTC CASSPPSGTQYF - TRBJ2-5 - TRBV5-5
TGTGCCAGCAGCTTGCCCGTAGCCGGGAACTACGAGCAGTACTTC CASSLPVAGNYEQYF - TRBJ2-7 few TRBV7-9
TGTGCCGGAAAATCAGGGAACTATGGCTACACCTTC CAGKSGNYGYTF - TRBJ1-2 - TRBV6-2/TRBV6-3
TGCAGCGTTGACCGGGGGTACGGCTACACCTTC CSVDRGYGYTF - TRBJ1-2 many TRBV29-1
TGTGCCAGCAGCCAAGCAGGGGGAAGCACTGAAGCTTTCTTT CASSQAGGSTEAFF TRBD1 TRBJ1-1 - TRBV4-2
TGTGCCAGCAGTTCGGTCGAGCAGTACTTC CASSSVEQYF - TRBJ2-7 - TRBV28
TGTGCCATCAGTTCCGGACAGGAAAAACTGTTTTTT CAISSGQEKLFF - TRBJ1-4 - TRBV10-3
TGTGCCAGCAGCTTAGCCACATTCGCAACTGAAGCTTTCTTT CASSLATFATEAFF - TRBJ1-1 few TRBV7-8
TGTGCCAGCAGCCCCCGTAGTGGGACAGCCTATGGCTACACCTTC CASSPRSGTAYGYTF TRBD1 TRBJ1-2 - TRBV9
TGCGCCAGCAGCCAAGATCTAGCGGGAGGGGAAGAGACCCAGTACTTC CASSQDLAGGEETQYF TRBD2 TRBJ2-5 - TRBV4-3
TGTGCCAGCAGCCAAGATCGACCCTCTAGCGGGGAGCTGTTTTTT CASSQDRPSSGELFF - TRBJ2-2 - TRBV14
TGCGCCAGCAGCCCATACAGGAGGGAAGGCGACATTCAGTACTTC CASSPYRREGDIQYF - TRBJ2-4 few TRBV4-3
TGTGCCAGCAGCTTAGCCTACAGGAGTTCTATGAACACTGAAGCTTTCTTT CASSLAYRSSMNTEAFF - TRBJ1-1 few TRBV7-6
TGCAGCGCCGGGACAATGAAGAGCTACGAGCAGTACTTC CSAGTMKSYEQYF - TRBJ2-7 many TRBV29-1
TGTGCCAGCAGCCAAGTTAGCAGACTTACGGGGGAGCAGTACTTC CASSQVSRLTGEQYF - TRBJ2-7 - TRBV3-1
TGTGCCAGCAGAGAGGGACTACCTAATGAGCAGTTCTTC CASREGLPNEQFF TRBD2 TRBJ2-1 - TRBV27
TGCGCCAGCAGCAAATACAGGGGTAGTCCCTACAATGAGCAGTTCTTC CASSKYRGSPYNEQFF TRBD1 TRBJ2-1 - TRBV5-1